This is a list of T cell receptor beta chains from one sample in a study of OX40 agonist ivuxolimab in advanced cancers. Sequencing used immunoSEQ multiplex PCR; TCRdb keeps in-frame clones, though not all of them. The sample shows approximately 17,000 clones, roughly 90% of them seen only once. The sequences come from CD4+ or CD8+ T cells sorted from blood, collected in a trial of the OX40 agonist ivuxolimab. These receptors were collected from an adult with an advanced solid tumor such as melanoma, head and neck, liver or kidney cancer. The CDR3 runs from the conserved cysteine through the conserved F or W. Each record gives: CDR3 length, D gene, V gene, clone size, J gene, CDR3 protein, CDR3 DNA. A D gene is named only where the DNA matches it firmly. Part of the rows lack a size; the others show once, few, many or a class for expanded clones.

len: 16
d_gene: TRBD2
v_gene: TRBV7-8
abundance: NA
j_gene: TRBJ2-1
CDR3aa: CASSSTTSGRNNEQFF
CDR3nt: TGTGCCAGCAGCTCCACTACTAGCGGGAGGAACAATGAGCAGTTCTTC

len: 14
d_gene: TRBD2
v_gene: TRBV5-6
abundance: NA
j_gene: TRBJ2-5
CDR3aa: CASSLSAGRKTQYF
CDR3nt: TGTGCCAGCAGCTTGTCAGCGGGAAGGAAGACCCAGTACTTC

len: 13
d_gene: NA
v_gene: TRBV19
abundance: NA
j_gene: TRBJ2-2
CDR3aa: CASSTFQDGELFF
CDR3nt: TGTGCCAGTAGTACATTCCAGGACGGGGAGCTGTTTTTT

len: 16
d_gene: TRBD2
v_gene: TRBV7-2
abundance: NA
j_gene: TRBJ2-3
CDR3aa: CASSPRVAGDFDTQYF
CDR3nt: TGTGCCAGCAGCCCCCGGGTGGCGGGAGATTTCGATACGCAGTATTTT

len: 13
d_gene: NA
v_gene: TRBV9
abundance: NA
j_gene: TRBJ2-3
CDR3aa: CASSVVGRDTQYF
CDR3nt: TGTGCCAGCAGCGTAGTGGGGAGAGATACGCAGTATTTT

len: 14
d_gene: NA
v_gene: TRBV10-3
abundance: NA
j_gene: TRBJ2-5
CDR3aa: CAISEMQVQETQYF
CDR3nt: TGTGCCATCAGTGAGATGCAGGTCCAAGAGACCCAGTACTTC

len: 16
d_gene: TRBD1
v_gene: TRBV9
abundance: NA
j_gene: TRBJ1-2
CDR3aa: CASSVEGGQGAYGYTF
CDR3nt: TGTGCCAGCAGCGTAGAAGGGGGACAGGGGGCATATGGCTACACCTTC

len: 14
d_gene: NA
v_gene: TRBV13
abundance: few
j_gene: TRBJ1-3
CDR3aa: CASSLEGSGNTIYF
CDR3nt: TGTGCCAGCAGCTTAGAAGGTTCTGGAAACACCATATATTTT

len: 15
d_gene: TRBD1
v_gene: TRBV6-6
abundance: NA
j_gene: TRBJ1-2
CDR3aa: CASSYSGQGPHGYTF
CDR3nt: TGTGCCAGCAGTTACTCGGGACAGGGTCCCCATGGCTACACCTTC

len: 18
d_gene: TRBD1
v_gene: TRBV27
abundance: once
j_gene: TRBJ1-2
CDR3aa: CASSPEGTGALGAYGYTF
CDR3nt: TGTGCCAGCAGTCCCGAAGGGACAGGGGCTCTCGGGGCCTATGGCTACACCTTC

len: 13
d_gene: TRBD1
v_gene: TRBV19
abundance: NA
j_gene: TRBJ1-4
CDR3aa: CASGTGSWEKLFF
CDR3nt: TGTGCCAGTGGGACAGGGTCTTGGGAAAAACTGTTTTTT

len: 20
d_gene: TRBD1
v_gene: TRBV18
abundance: NA
j_gene: TRBJ1-3
CDR3aa: CASSPPDRGYGTQTGNTIYF
CDR3nt: TGTGCCAGCTCACCACCGGACAGGGGCTATGGAACCCAAACTGGAAACACCATATATTTT

len: 14
d_gene: NA
v_gene: TRBV10-1
abundance: NA
j_gene: TRBJ2-1
CDR3aa: CASSELSSYNEQFF
CDR3nt: TGCGCCAGCAGTGAGTTGAGCTCCTACAATGAGCAGTTCTTC

len: 16
d_gene: TRBD2
v_gene: TRBV6-6
abundance: NA
j_gene: TRBJ2-3
CDR3aa: CASSYGGGGSTDTQYF
CDR3nt: TGTGCCAGCAGTTACGGTGGCGGGGGGAGCACAGATACGCAGTATTTT

len: 15
d_gene: NA
v_gene: TRBV7-6
abundance: NA
j_gene: TRBJ1-4
CDR3aa: CASSKTGPVNEKLFF
CDR3nt: TGTGCCAGCAGCAAGACAGGACCTGTTAATGAAAAACTGTTTTTT

len: 15
d_gene: NA
v_gene: TRBV13
abundance: NA
j_gene: TRBJ2-1
CDR3aa: CASSLGRQGGDEQFF
CDR3nt: TGTGCCAGCAGCTTAGGTCGTCAGGGGGGCGATGAGCAGTTCTTC

len: 15
d_gene: TRBD2
v_gene: TRBV7-8
abundance: NA
j_gene: TRBJ2-7
CDR3aa: CASSLRASGLSEQYF
CDR3nt: TGTGCCAGCAGCTTACGGGCTAGCGGCCTGAGCGAGCAGTACTTC

len: 12
d_gene: NA
v_gene: TRBV30
abundance: few
j_gene: TRBJ2-7
CDR3aa: CAWSVLGAEQYF
CDR3nt: TGTGCCTGGAGTGTTTTGGGGGCAGAGCAGTACTTC

len: 16
d_gene: TRBD2
v_gene: TRBV13
abundance: NA
j_gene: TRBJ2-3
CDR3aa: CASSSGLAGITDTQYF
CDR3nt: TGTGCCAGCAGCTCGGGACTAGCGGGAATCACAGATACGCAGTATTTT

len: 15
d_gene: NA
v_gene: TRBV27
abundance: NA
j_gene: TRBJ2-7
CDR3aa: CASSLSGGTAYEQYF
CDR3nt: TGTGCCAGCAGTTTATCCGGCGGGACGGCCTACGAGCAGTACTTC

len: 16
d_gene: TRBD1
v_gene: TRBV14
abundance: NA
j_gene: TRBJ1-2
CDR3aa: CASSQERQGPNYGYTF
CDR3nt: TGTGCCAGCAGCCAAGAACGACAGGGCCCTAACTATGGCTACACCTTC

len: 13
d_gene: TRBD1
v_gene: TRBV2
abundance: NA
j_gene: TRBJ2-7
CDR3aa: CASRELQGYEQYF
CDR3nt: TGTGCCAGCAGAGAATTACAGGGGTACGAGCAGTACTTC

len: 11
d_gene: TRBD2
v_gene: TRBV13
abundance: NA
j_gene: TRBJ2-7
CDR3aa: CASSLAGEQYF
CDR3nt: TGTGCCAGCAGCCTAGCGGGCGAGCAGTACTTC

len: 16
d_gene: TRBD2
v_gene: TRBV10-1
abundance: NA
j_gene: TRBJ2-7
CDR3aa: CASSEGGLAGAYEQYF
CDR3nt: TGCGCCAGCTCTGAGGGGGGACTAGCGGGAGCCTACGAGCAGTACTTC

len: 14
d_gene: NA
v_gene: TRBV11-3
abundance: NA
j_gene: TRBJ2-7
CDR3aa: CASSMERRGYEQYF
CDR3nt: TGTGCCAGCAGCATGGAGCGGAGGGGCTACGAGCAGTACTTC

len: 14
d_gene: TRBD1
v_gene: TRBV15
abundance: NA
j_gene: TRBJ1-6
CDR3aa: CATSPDRDNSPLHF
CDR3nt: TGTGCCACCAGCCCGGACAGGGATAATTCACCCCTCCACTTT

len: 14
d_gene: TRBD2
v_gene: TRBV25-1
abundance: NA
j_gene: TRBJ2-1
CDR3aa: CASSEGLADNEQFF
CDR3nt: TGTGCCAGCAGTGAAGGACTAGCGGACAATGAGCAGTTCTTC

len: 21
d_gene: TRBD2
v_gene: TRBV14
abundance: NA
j_gene: TRBJ2-1
CDR3aa: CASSQDPFTSGSFRTYNEQFF
CDR3nt: TGTGCCAGCAGCCAAGATCCGTTCACTAGCGGGAGCTTTAGAACCTACAATGAGCAGTTCTTC

len: 12
d_gene: NA
v_gene: TRBV13
abundance: NA
j_gene: TRBJ2-7
CDR3aa: CASSLLSYEQYF
CDR3nt: TGTGCCAGCAGCCTCCTCTCCTACGAGCAGTACTTC

len: 14
d_gene: NA
v_gene: TRBV6-5
abundance: NA
j_gene: TRBJ2-5
CDR3aa: CASSYSAVGETQYF
CDR3nt: TGTGCCAGCAGTTACTCAGCGGTGGGAGAGACCCAGTACTTC

len: 14
d_gene: NA
v_gene: TRBV2
abundance: once
j_gene: TRBJ2-7
CDR3aa: CASSGTGLFYEQYF
CDR3nt: TGTGCCAGCAGTGGGACAGGACTATTCTACGAGCAGTACTTC

len: 13
d_gene: NA
v_gene: TRBV15
abundance: NA
j_gene: TRBJ2-7
CDR3aa: CATSRDGGIEQYF
CDR3nt: TGTGCCACCAGCAGAGATGGGGGGATCGAGCAGTACTTC